These 19 T cell receptor beta chains originate from one sample sequenced in a study of blood T cell repertoires in COVID-19. The table came from immunoSEQ multiplex PCR; TCRdb's copy has only in-frame clones and leaves some out. The sample includes around 130,000 clones, around three quarters of them seen just once. The sample consisted of peripheral blood. Every receptor here comes from a human donor in a cohort sampled during active COVID-19.

This clone turned up a few times. The chain has TRBV2 and TRBJ2-5, with D tentatively TRBD1 (5 bases). Trimming cost V 6 bases and J 2 bases, with 16 bases left between them. This CDR3 has 15 residues. Germline V gene lookup returns CDR1 SNHLY and CDR2 FYNNEI. CDR3 nucleotides: TGTGCCAGCAGCAGAGACAGAGACTTACAAGAGACCCAGTACTTC. Amino acids: CASSRDRDLQETQYF.

The chain has TRBV18 and TRBJ2-7; D may be TRBD1 (6 bases). Germline loops: CDR1 KGHSH, CDR2 LQKENI. V was trimmed by 2 bases and J by 1 base, leaving 12 bases between them. The CDR3 has 15 residues. The CDR3 sequence is CASSPEGVRSYEQYF. CDR3 coding DNA: TGTGCCAGCTCACCAGAGGGGGTTCGATCCTACGAGCAGTACTTC.

This clone has a handful of counts. This CDR3 is also generated by other DNA sequences in the sample. The rearrangement uses TRBV20-1 and TRBJ2-3; no clear D gene. Trimming cost V 6 bases and J 4 bases, with 8 bases left between them. The CDR3 length is 11 residues. CDR1 and CDR2 (germline): DFQATT, SNEGSKA (reference sequence). The CDR3 DNA reads as TGCAGTGCCCCCCGAGCAGATACGCAGTATTTT. It codes for CSAPRADTQYF.

J is TRBJ2-7 and V is TRBV18; D may be TRBD2 (5 bases). Germline values: CDR1 KGHSH, CDR2 LQKENI. V was clipped by 6 bases and J by 3 bases, with 12 bases between them. This CDR3 is 13 amino acids long. The CDR3 DNA follows: TGTGCCAGCTCGCCCTCCGGGGTCTACGAGCAGTACTTC. This gives the protein CASSPSGVYEQYF.

The chain carries TRBV5-1 and TRBJ2-3, with 11 nucleotides matching TRBD1. V was pared by 5 bases and J by 3 bases, with 5 bases of the junction left unmatched. This CDR3 is built from 15 residues. CDR1 and CDR2 (germline): SGHRS, YFSETQ. The CDR3 DNA sequence: TGCGCCAGCAGGAGGACAGGGGGCCGAACAGATACGCAGTATTTT. It translates to CASRRTGGRTDTQYF.

The J gene is TRBJ1-5, the V gene TRBV5-6; no clear D gene. The V end lost 0 bases, the J end lost 4 bases, and 11 bases lay between the germline ends. The V gene's germline CDR1 is SGHDT and CDR2 YYEEEE. CDR3 length: 15 amino acids. Here the CDR3 DNA reads TGTGCCAGCAGCTTGGGCGGAATGTGGAATCAGCCCCAGCATTTT. This codes for CASSLGGMWNQPQHF.

The chain joins TRBV11-2 to TRBJ1-2, with TRBD1 identical over 9 bases. Germline CDR1 and CDR2: SGHAT and FQNNGV. This CDR3 region has 15 residues. V trimming: 3 bases; J trimming: 6 bases; junction bases outside the gene matches: 8. CDR3 coding DNA: TGTGCCAGCAGCTTTCCTCGGACAGGGGAGGATGGCTACACCTTC. This translates into CASSFPRTGEDGYTF.

The chain's CDR3 is CASSLWGQVNEKLFF. CDR3 DNA sequence: TGCGCCAGCAGCTTGTGGGGACAGGTGAATGAAAAACTGTTTTTT. The V call is TRBV5-1, the J call TRBJ1-4; 8 bases are shared with TRBD1. The ends lost 1 base at V and 5 bases at J; junction bases unmatched: 4. Germline CDR1 and CDR2: SGHRS and YFSETQ. This CDR3 spans 15 amino acids.

This chain uses TRBV3-1 (or the pseudogene TRBV3-2) with TRBJ2-2; possibly TRBD2 for D (5 bases). V gave up 3 bases and J gave up 8 bases, with 13 bases separating them. Germline CDR1 and CDR2: LGHDT and YNNKEL (reference sequence). The CDR3 has 14 residues. In DNA form, the CDR3 reads TGTGCCAGCAGCCAGCTCGGGGTCTCAGGGGAGCTGTTTTTT. Protein: CASSQLGVSGELFF.

The rearrangement uses TRBV30 and TRBJ1-1; 8 nucleotides match TRBD1. Germline V gene lookup returns CDR1 GTSNPN and CDR2 SVGIG (reference sequence). The CDR3 spans 14 residues. V lost 0 bases to trimming and J lost 7 bases; unmatched junction nucleotides: 7. The CDR3 sequence is CAWSVQGGSGEAFF. CDR3 bases: TGTGCCTGGAGTGTACAGGGGGGTTCGGGTGAAGCTTTCTTT. The whole variable domain, remainder taken from reference TRBV30 and TRBJ1-1, is SQTIHQWPATLVQPVGSPLSLECTVEGTSNPNLYWYRQAAGRGLQLLFYSVGIGQISSEVPQNLSASRPQDRQFILSSKKLLLSDSGFYLCAWSVQGGSGEAFFGQGTRLTVV.

The chain has TRBV13 and TRBJ2-5; the D gene is possibly TRBD2 (5 bases). CDR3 length: 16 residues. In germline, CDR1 is PRHDT, CDR2 FYEKMQ (reference sequence). V lost 5 bases to trimming and J lost 2 bases, with 18 bases between them. CDR3 coding DNA: TGTGCCAGCAGCGGAGGCGTTGGACGCCTACAAGAGACCCAGTACTTC. Protein product: CASSGGVGRLQETQYF.

The rearrangement links TRBV7-2 to TRBJ1-2; D gene unclear. The germline gives CDR1 SGHTA, CDR2 FQGNSA. V lost 5 bases to trimming and J lost 6 bases, with 13 bases between them. This CDR3 contains 13 residues. CDR3 bases: TGTGCCAGCAGCGCTCGGGGTAGTGATGGCTACACCTTC. This encodes CASSARGSDGYTF. The full variable domain, rest sourced from reference TRBV7-2 and TRBJ1-2, is GAGVSQSPSNKVTEKGKDVELRCDPISGHTALYWYRQSLGQGLEFLIYFQGNSAPDKSGLPSDRFSAERTGGSVSTLTIQRTQQEDSAVYLCASSARGSDGYTFGSGTRLTVV.

V usage is TRBV5-1 and J usage is TRBJ2-1; possible D gene TRBD1, 5 bases. Germline CDR1 SGHRS, CDR2 YFSETQ. This CDR3 has 15 amino acids. Trimming removed 0 bases at V and 10 bases at J, with 17 bases between. This chain's CDR3 is CASSLARRRDSEQFF. The CDR3 DNA is TGCGCCAGCAGCTTGGCCCGTCGACGCGACAGCGAGCAGTTCTTC.

The chain links TRBV5-8 to TRBJ1-1; D is undetermined. The CDR3 runs to 15 residues. Germline V lookup: CDR1 SGHTS, CDR2 YDEGEE. V lost 3 bases to trimming and J lost 0 bases, with 12 bases between them. The CDR3 coding sequence is TGTGCCAGCAGCTCCACAGTAATCATGAACACTGAAGCTTTCTTT. It translates to CASSSTVIMNTEAFF.

This clone occurred a few times. The V and J genes are TRBV29-1 and TRBJ2-1; no clear D gene. The V and J ends lost 2 bases and 0 bases respectively, with 5 bases between them. The CDR3 is 13 amino acids. Looked up from germline, CDR1 is SQVTM and CDR2 is ANQGSEA. The CDR3 region has the DNA TGCAGCGTTGAACCCGGCTCCTACAATGAGCAGTTCTTC. This sequence encodes CSVEPGSYNEQFF.

This sequence joins TRBV19 and TRBJ2-3, with D possibly TRBD2 on 6 matching bases. In germline, CDR1 is LNHDA, CDR2 SQIVND (reference sequence). This CDR3 spans 15 amino acids. Trimming shortened V by 4 bases and J by 2 bases, and 13 bases separated the two germline ends. CDR3 nucleotide sequence: TGTGCCAGTAGTACGAGCCGGGACTCCACAGATACGCAGTATTTT. Encoded protein: CASSTSRDSTDTQYF.

This chain joins TRBV4-1 and TRBJ1-1; TRBD1 is a possible D gene (6 bases). In germline, CDR1 is MGHRA, CDR2 YSYEKL. The CDR3 has 15 residues. V gave up 2 bases and J gave up 0 bases, with 10 bases separating them. The CDR3 DNA is TGCGCCAGCAGCCAACCCGACAGGATGAACACTGAAGCTTTCTTT. This translates into CASSQPDRMNTEAFF.

This clone has more than one count but fewer than ten. Here the CDR3 reads CASSRDSTTLRELFF. CDR3 in DNA: TGTGCCAGCAGCAGGGACAGCACCACCTTAAGGGAGCTGTTTTTT. V gene TRBV6-5 combines with J gene TRBJ2-2, with 7 bases lining up with TRBD1. V trimming: 6 bases; J trimming: 9 bases; junction bases outside the gene matches: 13. Germline assignment: CDR1 MNHEY and CDR2 SVGAGI. CDR3 length equals 15 residues.

The rearrangement links TRBV5-4 to TRBJ2-5; D gene unclear. The CDR3 runs to 16 residues. Trimming removed 0 bases from V and 5 bases from J, with 17 bases in between. The germline gives CDR1 SGHNT, CDR2 YYREEE (reference sequence). CDR3 protein: CASSLAPLDGAETQYF. As DNA, the CDR3 is TGTGCCAGCAGCTTGGCCCCTTTAGACGGAGCGGAGACCCAGTACTTC.